This T cell receptor (beta chain) comes out of a study of cytomegalovirus exposure and HLA in healthy donors. Study-wide points: Researchers reportedly found TCR beta sequences accurately predicted most subjects' HLA-A and HLA-B alleles.

This clone was seen a handful of times. Antigen: not known. A multiplex PCR was run with 60 Vbeta primers and 13 Jbeta primers. Using immunoSEQ multiplex PCR, the repertoire was profiled, and TCRdb retains in-frame clones only, with some absent. The sample yields some 200,000 clones, roughly 80% seen once. The TCR comes from a man aged 40-50 years in good health and CMV-seropositive. Sequenced sample: PBMCs.

CDR3 loop: CASSVALRGTDTQYF. The CDR3 DNA reads TGTGCCAGCAGCGTAGCTTTGCGGGGCACAGATACGCAGTATTTT. The chain recombines TRBV9 with TRBJ2-3; tentative D call: TRBD2 (5 bases). The CDR3 is 15 amino acids. Trimming stripped 0 bases from V and 1 base from J, with 9 bases between. Germline-derived CDR1 and CDR2 are SGDLS and YYNGEE.